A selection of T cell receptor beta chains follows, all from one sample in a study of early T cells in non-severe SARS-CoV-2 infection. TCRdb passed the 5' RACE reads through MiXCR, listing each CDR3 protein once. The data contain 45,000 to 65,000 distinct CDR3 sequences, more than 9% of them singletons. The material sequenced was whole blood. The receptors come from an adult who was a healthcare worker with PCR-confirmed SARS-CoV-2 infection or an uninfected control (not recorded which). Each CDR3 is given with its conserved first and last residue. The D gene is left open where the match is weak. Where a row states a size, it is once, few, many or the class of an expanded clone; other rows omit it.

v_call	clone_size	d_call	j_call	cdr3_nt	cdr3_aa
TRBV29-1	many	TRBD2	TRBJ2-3	TGCAGCGTTGTCCTTGGTAGCGGGGGGCGAGATGGGACAGATACGCAGTATTTT	CSVVLGSGGRDGTDTQYF
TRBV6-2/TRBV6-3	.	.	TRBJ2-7	TGTGCCAGCAGACCGACTAGTCGCGAGCAGTACTTC	CASRPTSREQYF
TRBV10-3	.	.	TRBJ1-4	TGTGCCATCAGTGAGAGCAACTCCGAGGGGGGACGACGATTT	CAISESNSEGGRRF
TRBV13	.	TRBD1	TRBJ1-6	TGTGCCAGCAGCTTAGCCCGGGACAGATTTAATTCACCCCTCCACTTT	CASSLARDRFNSPLHF
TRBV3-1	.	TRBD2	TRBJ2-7	TGTGCCAGCAGCCTAAGGGCTAGCGGAGACTACGAGCAGTACTTC	CASSLRASGDYEQYF
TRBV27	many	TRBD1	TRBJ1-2	TGTGCCAGCAGTTTTTGGGACAGGGGAGGTGGCTACACCTTC	CASSFWDRGGGYTF
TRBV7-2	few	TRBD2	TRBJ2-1	TGTGCCAGCAGCTTATTTAGTGCCGGGACTAGCGGGATTGGTGAGCAGTTCTTC	CASSLFSAGTSGIGEQFF
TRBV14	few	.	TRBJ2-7	TGTGCCAGCAGCCCAACCGGACTGAAATACACCTACGAGCAGTACTTC	CASSPTGLKYTYEQYF
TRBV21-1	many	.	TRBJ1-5	TGTGCCAGCACCAAAGGGGGGCCTCAGCCCCAGCATTTT	CASTKGGPQPQHF
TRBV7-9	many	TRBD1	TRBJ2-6	TGTGCCAGCAGCTCCGGGACAGGGGGCTTTCTAGATGGGGCCAACGTCCTGACTTTC	CASSSGTGGFLDGANVLTF
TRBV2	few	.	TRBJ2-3	TGTGCCAGCAGTGAAGAGGGGATCACAGATACGCAGTATTTT	CASSEEGITDTQYF
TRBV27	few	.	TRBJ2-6	TGTGCCAGCAGTTTATCTCCCAGCTTCTCTGGGGCCAACGTCCTGACTTTC	CASSLSPSFSGANVLTF
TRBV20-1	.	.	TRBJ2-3	TGCAGTGCTAGAGTCCCGGCAGGGTACACAGATACGCAGTATTTT	CSARVPAGYTDTQYF
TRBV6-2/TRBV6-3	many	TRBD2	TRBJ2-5	TGTGCCAGCAGTACCCGGGGGGGACGGGAGACCCAGTACTTC	CASSTRGGRETQYF
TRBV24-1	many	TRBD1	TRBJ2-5	TGTGCCACCAGTGACCCAGGGGGCGAGAAGACCCAGTACTTC	CATSDPGGEKTQYF
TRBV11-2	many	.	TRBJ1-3	TGTGCCAGCAGCTTAGACAGGCCCGGAAACACCATATATTTT	CASSLDRPGNTIYF
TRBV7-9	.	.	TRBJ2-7	TGTGCCAGCAGCTTAACGGACCCCGAGCAGTACTTC	CASSLTDPEQYF
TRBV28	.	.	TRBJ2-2	TGTGCCAGCAGTTTATCGGGGGCACTGTTTTTT	CASSLSGALFF
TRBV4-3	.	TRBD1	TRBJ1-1	TGCGCCAGCAGCCATACAGGGGAAACTGAAGCTTTCTTT	CASSHTGETEAFF
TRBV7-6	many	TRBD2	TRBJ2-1	TGTGCCAGCAGCCTGGGGGTGAGCGGGGGAAATGAGCAGTTCTTC	CASSLGVSGGNEQFF
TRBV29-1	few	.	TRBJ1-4	TGCAGCGTTGCCAGCTCTAATGAAAAACTGTTTTTT	CSVASSNEKLFF
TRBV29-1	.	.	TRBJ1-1	TGCAGCGTCCGAGGCAGGGGCGGCACTGAAGCTTTCTTT	CSVRGRGGTEAFF
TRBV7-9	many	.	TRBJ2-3	TGTGCCAGCAGCTCCCGTCGAGGCACAGATACGCAGTATTTT	CASSSRRGTDTQYF
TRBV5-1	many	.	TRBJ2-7	TGCGCCAGCAGCTATACCGGGACGGACTCCTACGAGCAGTACTTC	CASSYTGTDSYEQYF